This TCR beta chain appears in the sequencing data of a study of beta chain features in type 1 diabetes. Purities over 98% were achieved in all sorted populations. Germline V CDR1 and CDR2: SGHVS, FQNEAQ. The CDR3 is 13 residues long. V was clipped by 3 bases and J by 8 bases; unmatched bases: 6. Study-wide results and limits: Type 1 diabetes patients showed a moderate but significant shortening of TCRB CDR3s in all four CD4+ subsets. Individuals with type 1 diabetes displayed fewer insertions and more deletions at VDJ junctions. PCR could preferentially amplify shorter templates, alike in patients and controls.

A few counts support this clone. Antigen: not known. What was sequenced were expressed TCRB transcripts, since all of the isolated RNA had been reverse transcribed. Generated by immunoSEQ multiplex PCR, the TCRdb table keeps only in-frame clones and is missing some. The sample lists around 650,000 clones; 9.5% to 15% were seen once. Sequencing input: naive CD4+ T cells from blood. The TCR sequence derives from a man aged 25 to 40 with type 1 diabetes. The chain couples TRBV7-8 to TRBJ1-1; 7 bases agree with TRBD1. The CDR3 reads CASSFTGANEAFF. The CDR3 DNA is TGTGCCAGCAGCTTTACAGGGGCGAACGAAGCTTTCTTT.